Here is one T cell receptor beta chain with its context. There is no known antigen for this receptor. Per-base qualities were not stored, and no clone one base away is much larger. This entry comes from a study of shared clonotypes between healthy human individuals (dated by TCRdb to about 2020). Context from the whole study: Three men and two women, aged 18 to 49 years, made up the cohort. Per donor, three plates each were used for CD4 naive and CD4 memory, two for CD8 naive, and one for CD8 memory. Blood TCR repertoires of a handful of healthy adults were deeply sequenced to estimate repertoire size and the extent of clonotype sharing between individuals. Different laboratories and diverse techniques were used to prepare libraries and sequence TCR repertoires, to increase sequencing depth and limit assay-specific biases. Each donor's leukapheresis produced roughly between roughly 0.85 and 10 billion PBMCs.

The cysteine opens and the phenylalanine closes a CDR3 of 15 amino acids. Only CDR3 DNA is held: 45 bases, read in frame from base 1. The research as a whole found: Even with the large sequencing depth, rarefaction of the sorted-subset datasets indicated that sequencing was incomplete. The small number of donors limited the genetic and exposure-history diversity represented. Compared with non-shared clonotypes, clonotypes shared by all four sorted-subset donors had higher generation probabilities. Across a few donors, around 5% of naive CD4, approximately 4% of naive CD8, under 2.5% of memory CD4, and 0.3% to 0.45% of memory CD8 clonotypes were shared. Naive subsets generally had larger estimated clonotype richness than memory subsets. Based on pairwise subsampling, the degree of clonotype sharing among donors was expected to be affected by sequencing depth. Sampling was limited to blood, and TCR repertoires in tissue likely differ from TCR repertoires in blood.

Donors were healthy HIV-negative adults with no recently reported acute infections or vaccinations. Only Caucasian adults living in Nashville, Tennessee, USA were represented among the donors. Magnetic negative selection was used to enrich CD4+ T cells, after which naive cells were positively selected on CD45RA and the negative fraction became the memory subset. After blood collection by leukapheresis, PBMCs were isolated using Ficoll-Histopaque density gradient centrifugation and then cryopreserved in the vapor phase of liquid nitrogen. Purity and quantity of every magnetically sorted T cell population were checked by analytical flow cytometry. Genomic DNA was isolated from each sorted fraction and quantified by UV absorbance on a Nanodrop 2000c. Using the deep immunoSEQ assay, TCR CDR3 regions were amplified from genomic DNA by multiplex PCR. Extracted genomic DNA from each cell subset was spread evenly across all wells of several immunoSEQ 96-well plates, with each plate serving as a replicate. For sorted subsets, approximately 200 ng of genomic DNA, equivalent to 25,000 to 35,000 T cell genomes, went into each replicate PCR. Purified libraries were measured with a Qubit 3.0 fluorometer, size-checked on a Bioanalyzer 2100, and measured again with the KAPA Library Quantification kit. A separate single-read 150-cycle Illumina NextSeq 550 flow cell was used to sequence each immunoSEQ 96-well plate. Regarding the original processing steps: Because only junctional sequences without quality scores were contained in the immunoSEQ output, filtering matching that applied to full-length reads could not be performed. Sequences were annotated with PyIR, a Python wrapper for IgBLAST v1.9, using IMGT germline references to assign V/J genes and CDR3. Reads were removed for weak V/J assignments (E-value above 1e-6), missing CDR3, stop codons, out-of-frame junctions, or ambiguous translated residues. V3J clonotypes were defined by identical inferred V gene, J gene, and CDR3 amino acid sequence. The percentage overlap between two repertoires was calculated by dividing the number of shared unique clonotypes by the size of the smaller repertoire. Richness of each repertoire was evaluated using RTK rarefaction, the Chao1 estimator, and Recon v2.1 estimates of unobserved clonotypes. OLGA was used to compute generation probabilities for all TCRbeta clonotypes that the gDNA method yielded from a few donors. Drawn from immuneACCESS, this table holds only the in-frame rearrangements with V and J called that TCRdb kept. Clones are partly lost; checked studies trace under half to an unresolved V gene and leave the rest unexplained. That table supplies the V and J calls and clone size; D and trimming were determined from the DNA. The sample profile shows 2 million to 3 million clones; approximately 93% of them were found once. 0.36% of the sample is in the top ten clones.

The chain is made from TRBV21-1 and TRBJ2-1; the table's D call of TRBD2 was not tested on the DNA. TRBV21-1 is classified as a pseudogene. The source of this sequence is a man younger than 35 in good health. Some clones in this sample may be carry-over from other donors' samples. Sequencing input: naive CD4+ T cells from PBMCs. The sample's cell subset or site label, in plain terms: CD45RA+ positively selected. The CDR3: CASSRRLAGDNEQFF. The DNA sequence is TGTGCCAGCAGCAGAAGACTAGCGGGAGACAATGAGCAGTTCTTC.